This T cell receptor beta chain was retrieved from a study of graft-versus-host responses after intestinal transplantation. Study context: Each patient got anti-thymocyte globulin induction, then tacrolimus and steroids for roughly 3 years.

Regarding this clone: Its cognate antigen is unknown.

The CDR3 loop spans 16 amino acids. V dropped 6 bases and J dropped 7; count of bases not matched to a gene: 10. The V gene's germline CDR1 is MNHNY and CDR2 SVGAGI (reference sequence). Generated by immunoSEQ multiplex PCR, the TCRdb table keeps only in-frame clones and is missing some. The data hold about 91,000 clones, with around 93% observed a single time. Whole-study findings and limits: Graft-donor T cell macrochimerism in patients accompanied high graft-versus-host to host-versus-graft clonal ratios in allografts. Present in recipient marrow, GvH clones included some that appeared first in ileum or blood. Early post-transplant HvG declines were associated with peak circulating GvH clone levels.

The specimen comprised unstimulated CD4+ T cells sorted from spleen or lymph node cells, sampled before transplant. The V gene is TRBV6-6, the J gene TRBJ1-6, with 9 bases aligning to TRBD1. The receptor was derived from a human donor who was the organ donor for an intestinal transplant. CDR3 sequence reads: CASSRPRDRGNSPLHF. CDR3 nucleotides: TGTGCCAGCAGCCGACCCCGAGACAGGGGGAATTCACCCCTCCACTTT.